This is a list of T cell receptor beta chains from one sample in a study of vaccination effects on CD4 cells after COVID-19. No antigen has been assigned to these receptors. Sequencing was performed with immunoSEQ multiplex PCR; in TCRdb, only in-frame clones are kept and a portion is missing. In the table there are around 69,000 clones, around 70% of which are singletons. This specimen was CD4+ T cells from PBMCs cultured with HCoV-229E spike peptides, taken after COVID-19 vaccination. These receptors came from a human donor who received a COVID-19 vaccine. CDR3s include the opening cysteine and the closing phenylalanine or tryptophan. The D gene is left open where the match is weak. The size entry is marked missing in some rows and otherwise reads once, few, many or a size class.

>TRBV3-1/TRBV3-2|TRBJ2-6|NA|NA
TGTGCCAGCAGCCACGGTCACACATACTCTGGGGCCAACGTCCTGACTTTC
CASSHGHTYSGANVLTF
>TRBV6-4|TRBJ1-5|NA|NA
TGTGCCAGCAGTGACGGCAATCAGCCCCAGCATTTT
CASSDGNQPQHF
>TRBV18|TRBJ2-5|NA|NA
TGTGCCAGCTCAACCTGGTTGGAGAACCAAGAGACCCAGTACTTC
CASSTWLENQETQYF
>TRBV6-2/TRBV6-3|TRBJ2-6|TRBD1|NA
TGTGCCAGCAGTTACCAATCATCTGTAACAGGGGGTCTAGGTGGGGCCAACGTCCTGACTTTC
CASSYQSSVTGGLGGANVLTF
>TRBV7-2|TRBJ2-5|NA|NA
TGTGCCAGCAGCTCGCAAAGCGGAGAGACCCAGTACTTC
CASSSQSGETQYF
>TRBV24-1|TRBJ1-5|NA|NA
TGTGCCACCAGTGATTTATCGGGGGCCCAGCCCCAGCATTTT
CATSDLSGAQPQHF
>TRBV19|TRBJ2-4|TRBD2|NA
TGTGCCAGTAGCCTAGCGGGGGAGAAACTAGCCAAAAACATTCAGTACTTC
CASSLAGEKLAKNIQYF
>TRBV3-1/TRBV3-2|TRBJ2-3|TRBD1|NA
TGTGCCAGCAGCCAACGACAGGGTTCAGGCACAGATACGCAGTATTTT
CASSQRQGSGTDTQYF
>TRBV30|TRBJ1-5|NA|once
TGTGCCTGGAGTGTCGGGACAAATAGCAATCAGCCCCAGCATTTT
CAWSVGTNSNQPQHF
>TRBV7-9|TRBJ1-2|TRBD1|NA
TGTGCCAGCAGCTTGCTGGGACAGTCAACTGTCTATGGCTACACCTTC
CASSLLGQSTVYGYTF
>TRBV6-2/TRBV6-3|TRBJ2-5|TRBD1|NA
TGTGCCAGCAGTCGAATGGACAGGCACCAAGAGACCCAGTACTTC
CASSRMDRHQETQYF
>TRBV5-1|TRBJ1-3|NA|NA
TGCGCCAGCAGCCTGACAGACTCTGGAAACACCATATATTTT
CASSLTDSGNTIYF
>TRBV5-1|TRBJ1-1|NA|NA
TGCGCCAGCAGCTCGGGGGGTTGGGGGAACACTGAAGCTTTCTTT
CASSSGGWGNTEAFF
>TRBV9|TRBJ1-2|NA|NA
TGTGCCAGCAGCGTAGTGGCAGGTTGGTCATATGGCTACACCTTC
CASSVVAGWSYGYTF
>TRBV3-1/TRBV3-2|TRBJ1-6|NA|once
TGTGCCAGCAGCCAATTGATTCCTGATTCACCCCTCCACTTT
CASSQLIPDSPLHF
>TRBV29-1|TRBJ2-1|TRBD1|NA
TGCAGCGTTGTAGGGGACAGGGGGTTCCGGGAGCAGTTCTTC
CSVVGDRGFREQFF
>TRBV9|TRBJ2-3|NA|NA
TGTGCCAGCAGCTACGTAGCAGGGGGGACAGATACGCAGTATTTT
CASSYVAGGTDTQYF
>TRBV15|TRBJ1-5|NA|few
TGTGCCACCAGCAGACAGGGGATTAGCAATCAGCCCCAGCATTTT
CATSRQGISNQPQHF
>TRBV5-1|TRBJ1-3|TRBD1|few
TGCGCCAGCAGCTTTACAGGGGCCAACTCTGGAAACACCATATATTTT
CASSFTGANSGNTIYF
>TRBV6-5|TRBJ1-4|NA|few
TGTGCCAGCAGGTCCCCAACTAATGAAAAACTGTTTTTT
CASRSPTNEKLFF
>TRBV11-3|TRBJ1-1|TRBD1|NA
TGTGCCAGCAGCCCGGACAGGGGGCAAACTGAAGCTTTCTTT
CASSPDRGQTEAFF
>TRBV24-1|TRBJ1-2|NA|NA
TGTGCCACCAGTGACCCCGGAAAAGGGCCCGAGAGCTACACCTTC
CATSDPGKGPESYTF
>TRBV11-2|TRBJ2-2|TRBD1|NA
TGTGCCAGCGGGGGACAGATGAACACCGGGGAGCTGTTTTTT
CASGGQMNTGELFF
>TRBV2|TRBJ1-6|NA|NA
TGTGCCAGCACCGCAACGACAACCTTTTCACCCCTCCACTTT
CASTATTTFSPLHF
>TRBV3-1/TRBV3-2|TRBJ2-4|TRBD2|NA
TGTGCCAGCAGCCCCGGGACTAGCGGCCGAACACCTACCCTAGCCAAAAACATTCAGTACTTC
CASSPGTSGRTPTLAKNIQYF
>TRBV7-2|TRBJ2-5|TRBD2|NA
TGTGCCAGCAGCAACAGAGCGGGGGGGCAAGAGACCCAGTACTTC
CASSNRAGGQETQYF
>TRBV5-5|TRBJ2-1|TRBD1|NA
TGTGCCAGCAGCTTGGAGGACAGGCCTTACAATGAGCAGTTCTTC
CASSLEDRPYNEQFF
>TRBV11-1|TRBJ2-5|TRBD1|NA
TGTGCCAGCAGCTTATGGGGGACAGCGAGACAAGAGACCCAGTACTTC
CASSLWGTARQETQYF
>TRBV19|TRBJ1-1|NA|NA
TGTGCCAGTAGTAGGTCCCCCGGCAGTAACACTGAAGCTTTCTTT
CASSRSPGSNTEAFF
>TRBV24-1|TRBJ2-3|TRBD2|NA
TGTGCCACCAGTGACCGGGGACTAGCGGGGGCCCCAGATACGCAGTATTTT
CATSDRGLAGAPDTQYF
>TRBV6-5|TRBJ2-1|NA|once
TGTGCCACCCTGGCGACAGGATCCTACAATGAGCAGTTCTTC
CATLATGSYNEQFF
>TRBV3-1/TRBV3-2|TRBJ1-2|NA|NA
TGTGCCAGCAGCCAAGTGTTGGGTGGCTACACCTTC
CASSQVLGGYTF
>TRBV6-2/TRBV6-3|TRBJ1-1|NA|NA
TGTGCCAGCAGTTATGGGGGAATAGAAGCTTTCTTT
CASSYGGIEAFF
>TRBV7-8|TRBJ1-2|TRBD1|NA
TGTGCCAGCAGCTTAGCGACAGGGACTAACTATGGCTACACCTTC
CASSLATGTNYGYTF
>TRBV21-1|TRBJ2-5|NA|NA
TGTGCCAGCAGCGCTCCCGACGGGGACGAAGAGACCCAGTACTTC
CASSAPDGDEETQYF
>TRBV29-1|TRBJ1-1|TRBD1|NA
TGCAGCGTTCTCCGGACAGGCGGCGGCACTGAAGCTTTCTTT
CSVLRTGGGTEAFF
>TRBV7-7|TRBJ2-2|TRBD1|NA
TGTGCCAGCAGCGCACAGGGGGCCGGGGAGCTGTTTTTT
CASSAQGAGELFF
>TRBV28|TRBJ1-3|NA|NA
TGTGCCAGCAGCCCCCTTCAGGGGAAGGCTGGAAACACCATATATTTT
CASSPLQGKAGNTIYF
>TRBV9|TRBJ1-3|NA|few
TGTGCCAGCAGCGACCCGCTGGTAGGTCGAAACACCATATATTTT
CASSDPLVGRNTIYF